The T cell receptor beta chain described here comes from a study of blood T cell repertoires in COVID-19. On the study more broadly: There were acute and convalescent COVID-19 samples, and they came from the United States, Italy and Spain. T cells, B-cell-depleted T cells, or PBMCs provided the cDNA or gDNA that served as material.

Ages ranged from about 18 to 89 years, with residence in under 25 US areas. Measured with immunoSEQ multiplex PCR; TCRdb has only the in-frame clones, and not every one. This table has roughly 170,000 clones, approximately 82% appearing once. The CDR3 spans 17 residues. Germline CDR1 MGHDK, CDR2 SYGVNS. V was pared by 4 bases and J by 2 bases, with 11 bases of the junction left unmatched. The chain recombines TRBV25-1 with TRBJ2-1; 7 nucleotides line up with TRBD2. Specimen: PBMCs or T cells enriched from blood (not recorded which). This TCR came from a woman aged 45-65 years who had recovered from COVID-19. CDR3 sequence reads: CASSAQVGLGPYNEQFF. In nucleotides, the CDR3 is TGTGCCAGCAGTGCCCAGGTCGGACTAGGGCCCTACAATGAGCAGTTCTTC.